This TCR beta chain comes out of a study of cytomegalovirus exposure and HLA in healthy donors. This clone was seen ten or more times. Its antigen is undetermined. Study-wide results and limits: An analysis that was carried out later associated fewer than 20,000 TCR beta sequences with HLA alleles at 0.05 false discovery rate. What TCR beta sequences reportedly achieved was accurate prediction of HLA-A and HLA-B alleles in most subjects. V segments that were indistinguishable, TRBV6-2 and TRBV6-3 among them, were omitted from analysis.

PCR used 60 Vbeta primers and 13 Jbeta primers. The repertoire was sequenced with immunoSEQ multiplex PCR; TCRdb's copy has only in-frame clones and lacks some. The repertoire consists of over 150,000 clones, with roughly three quarters occurring once and the leading ten covering around 3.1%. The germline CDR1 and CDR2 sequences are MDHEN and SYDVKM. Germline trimming cut 11 bases from V and 8 bases from J; bases unmatched to any gene: 9. The CDR3 is 14 residues long. The sample was PBMCs. The receptor was isolated from a woman in her forties or fifties in good health and CMV-seropositive. This sequence joins TRBV28 and TRBJ1-4; 12 bases line up with TRBD1. CDR3 amino acids: CAVGGTGGVEKLFF. The CDR3 region has the DNA TGTGCCGTAGGGGGGACAGGGGGCGTCGAAAAACTGTTTTTT.